The 9 T cell receptor beta chains reported below all come from one sample, sequenced in a study of T-cell memory formation after mild COVID-19. TCRdb passed the 5' RACE reads through MiXCR, listing each CDR3 protein once. Here the sample spans roughly 560,000 distinct CDR3 sequences, approximately 20% being singletons. Specimen: PBMCs or a T cell subset sorted from them (not recorded which). The source is an adult woman who had mild COVID-19 (a few samples of this study predate the infection). Cell type and time point are not known.

This clonotype has more than one count but fewer than ten. The chain carries TRBV5-1 and TRBJ2-2, with no clear D. There are 14 residues in the CDR3. Germline V gene sequence: CDR1 SGHRS, CDR2 YFSETQ. Trimming shortened V by 6 bases and J by 3 bases, and 12 bases separated the two germline ends. CDR3 sequence reads: CASTPRTDTGELFF. DNA for the CDR3: TGCGCCAGCACCCCCCGGACGGACACCGGGGAGCTGTTTTTT.

The chain employs TRBV5-1 and TRBJ1-1; no reliable D call. Deletions cut 0 bases from V and 3 bases from J, with 6 bases between. From germline, CDR1 is SGHRS and CDR2 YFSETQ. This CDR3 is built from 13 residues. The chain's CDR3 is CASSLAGHTEAFF. In DNA form, the CDR3 reads TGCGCCAGCAGCTTGGCCGGGCACACTGAAGCTTTCTTT.

CDR3 bases: TGTGCCAGTAGTATGTTCGGACAGAAAATTAATGAGCAGTTCTTC. This translates into CASSMFGQKINEQFF. J is TRBJ2-1 and V is TRBV19; possible D gene TRBD1, 6 bases. V lost 3 bases to trimming and J lost 7 bases, with 16 bases between them. Germline V gene sequence: CDR1 LNHDA, CDR2 SQIVND (reference sequence). The CDR3 loop spans 15 amino acids.

The V and J genes are TRBV11-2 and TRBJ2-2; 8 positions agree with TRBD2. Germline lookup yields CDR1 SGHAT and CDR2 FQNNGV. CDR3 length: 16 amino acids. V lost 2 bases and J lost 0; bases outside the gene matches: 2. In DNA form, the CDR3 reads TGTGCCAGCAGCTTACAAGCGGGGGCGAACACCGGGGAGCTGTTTTTT. It is translated as CASSLQAGANTGELFF.

The table lists this clonotype with many counts. The V call is TRBV27, the J call TRBJ2-1, with D unresolved. CDR3 length: 16 residues. Germline assignment: CDR1 MNHEY and CDR2 SMNVEV (reference sequence). V was trimmed by 0 bases and J by 0 bases, leaving 9 bases between them. The CDR3 protein is CASSLSGLSSYNEQFF. CDR3 coding DNA: TGTGCCAGCAGTTTATCCGGCTTGAGCTCCTACAATGAGCAGTTCTTC.

The J gene is TRBJ2-7, the V gene TRBV10-3; D not certain. This CDR3 has 12 amino acids. Germline V CDR1 and CDR2: ENHRY, SYGVKD. V gave up 5 bases and J gave up 4 bases, with 9 bases separating them. CDR3 region: CAISPNGYEQYF. DNA for the CDR3: TGTGCCATCAGTCCAAACGGTTACGAGCAGTACTTC.

Only a few counts were recorded for this clonotype. The V call is TRBV20-1, the J call TRBJ1-4; D possibly corresponds to TRBD1 (5 bases). Germline V CDR1 and CDR2: DFQATT, SNEGSKA (reference sequence). V lost 6 bases to trimming and J lost 1 base, with 12 bases between them. This CDR3 has 14 residues. The CDR3 reads CSASPRVTNEKLFF. CDR3 nucleotide sequence: TGCAGTGCCTCACCCAGGGTAACTAATGAAAAACTGTTTTTT.

This clonotype has just a few counts. The CDR3 bases are TGTGCCACCAGCACTACAGGGTCCTACGAGCAGTACTTC. It specifies CATSTTGSYEQYF. J is TRBJ2-7 and V is TRBV15, with D possibly matching TRBD1 (6 bases). Germline V gives CDR1 LNHNV, CDR2 YYDKDF (reference sequence). The CDR3 totals 13 residues. V dropped 4 bases and J dropped 1 base, with 8 bases sitting between them.

The sample holds a few counts of this clonotype. The CDR3 here is CASSQTGTSGTQYF. In DNA, the CDR3 is TGTGCCAGTAGCCAAACGGGGACTAGCGGAACCCAGTACTTC. This chain uses TRBV19 with TRBJ2-7; 11 bases agree with TRBD2. The CDR3 has 14 residues. The J segment lost 10 bases and the V segment lost 6 bases, leaving 11 bases of the junction unmatched. Germline values: CDR1 LNHDA, CDR2 SQIVND (reference sequence).